Here is one T cell receptor beta chain with its context. Its antigen is undetermined. The CDR3 is made up of 14 amino acids. Unmatched junction bases numbered 9, after V lost 6 bases and J lost 6 bases. CDR1 is MNHEY, CDR2 SVGAGI, per germline. This sample is drawn from a study of T cell responses to AZD1222 COVID-19 vaccine. Study observations and caveats: Of the AZD1222 recipients, only 5 or 6 were seropositive at baseline. An increase in Spike-specific TCR breadth and depth was observed after two AZD1222 doses. Close to half of spike-specific TCRs reportedly recognize unmutated variant regions. Sampling that yielded the repertoires occurred only after the peak T cell response.

Profiled with immunoSEQ multiplex PCR; TCRdb holds only in-frame clones, not every one. The profile shows 100,000 to 150,000 clones, about 92% of them singletons. The chain is built from TRBV6-5 and TRBJ1-2; 8 bases line up with TRBD1. Sample: peripheral blood, taken on day 0 of AZD1222 vaccination. The source of this sequence is an adult in good health. In DNA, the CDR3 is TGTGCCAGCAGGTCCAGGGGGCGAAGTAATGGCTACACCTTC. Translation: CASRSRGRSNGYTF.